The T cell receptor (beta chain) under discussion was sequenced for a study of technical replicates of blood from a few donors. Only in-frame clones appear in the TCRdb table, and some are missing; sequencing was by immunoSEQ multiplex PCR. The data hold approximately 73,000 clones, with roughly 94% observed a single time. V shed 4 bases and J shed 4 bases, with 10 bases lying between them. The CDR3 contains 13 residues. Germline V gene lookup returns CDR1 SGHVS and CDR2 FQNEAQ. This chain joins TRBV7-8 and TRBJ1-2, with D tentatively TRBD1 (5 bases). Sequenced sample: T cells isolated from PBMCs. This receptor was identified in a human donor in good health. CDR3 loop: CASSSRDVYGYTF. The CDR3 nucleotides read TGTGCCAGCAGCTCGCGGGACGTCTATGGCTACACCTTC.